This T cell receptor beta chain came from a study of blood T cell repertoires in COVID-19. For the study at large: Nucleic acid was either cDNA or gDNA, and it came from T cells, B-cell-depleted T cells, or PBMCs.

Only in-frame clones appear in the TCRdb table, and some are missing; sequencing was by immunoSEQ multiplex PCR. The sample comprises approximately 330,000 clones, roughly 89% of which are singletons, and over 9% rests with the top ten. The sample taken for sequencing was PBMCs or T cells enriched from blood (not recorded which). This sequence originates from a woman aged 25 to 39 who had recovered from COVID-19.

The DNA for the CDR3 is TGTGCCAGCAGTTATCCCGCCAGGGGCAGGGGCGAGCAGTACTTC. It codes for CASSYPARGRGEQYF. The J gene is TRBJ2-7, the V gene TRBV6-6; maybe TRBD1 (6 bases). Trimming removed 3 bases from V and 6 bases from J, with 18 bases in between. This CDR3 is built from 15 residues. From germline, CDR1 is MNHNY and CDR2 SVGAGI (reference sequence).